These T cell receptor beta chains were read from a single sample in a study of blood T cell repertoires in COVID-19. Here immunoSEQ multiplex PCR was the method, and the copy in TCRdb shows in-frame clones only, minus some. The sample lists 100,000 to 140,000 clones, around 82% occurring once. Sequenced: peripheral blood. These receptors originate from a human donor in a cohort sampled during active COVID-19. Both conserved end residues are part of each CDR3. A D gene is named only where the DNA matches it firmly.

TRBV6-2/TRBV6-3	TRBJ2-2	-	CASSYSTVNTGELFF	TGTGCCAGCAGTTACTCGACAGTCAACACCGGGGAGCTGTTTTTT
TRBV6-5	TRBJ1-4	TRBD1	CASSFGQEGEKLFF	TGTGCCAGCAGTTTTGGACAGGAGGGAGAAAAACTGTTTTTT
TRBV6-5	TRBJ1-1	-	CASSSTRAYHTEAFF	TGTGCCAGCAGCTCCACTAGGGCGTACCACACTGAAGCTTTCTTT
TRBV6-5	TRBJ2-1	TRBD2	CASRMRGVYNEQFF	TGTGCCAGCAGGATGCGGGGGGTCTACAATGAGCAGTTCTTC
TRBV7-3	TRBJ1-6	TRBD1	CASSKTGGIDSPLHF	TGTGCCAGCAGCAAGACAGGGGGAATTGATTCACCCCTCCACTTT
TRBV6-5	TRBJ1-1	-	CASSIELNTEAFF	TGTGCCAGCAGTATCGAGTTGAACACTGAAGCTTTCTTT
TRBV5-1	TRBJ1-4	TRBD1	CASSFRQGAATNEKLFF	TGCGCCAGCAGCTTCCGACAGGGGGCGGCAACTAATGAAAAACTGTTTTTT
TRBV5-6	TRBJ2-5	TRBD2	CASSYRNSGRQQETQYF	TGTGCCAGCAGCTACCGGAATAGCGGGAGACAGCAAGAGACCCAGTACTTC
TRBV4-3	TRBJ2-1	-	CASSQEQRRYNEQFF	TGCGCCAGCAGCCAAGAACAGCGGAGATACAATGAGCAGTTCTTC
TRBV30	TRBJ1-2	TRBD1	CAWSVLGQGAGGYTF	TGTGCCTGGAGTGTACTCGGACAGGGGGCAGGAGGCTACACCTTC
TRBV6-4	TRBJ2-1	TRBD2	CASTDGREGPEQFF	TGTGCCAGCACGGACGGTCGGGAGGGCCCTGAGCAGTTCTTC